Below, 13 T cell receptor beta chains from the same sample are listed, as sequenced in a study of OX40 agonist ivuxolimab in advanced cancers. Produced via immunoSEQ multiplex PCR; TCRdb's table is partial and in-frame only. The data contain 55,000 to 75,000 clones, about nine tenths of them seen just once; the ten biggest clones take up approximately 1.3%. Sequences were derived from CD4+ or CD8+ T cells sorted from blood, sampled in a trial of the OX40 agonist ivuxolimab. The source of these receptors is an adult with an advanced solid tumor such as melanoma, head and neck, liver or kidney cancer.

The chain recombines TRBV25-1 with TRBJ2-5, with unresolved D. The V end lost 6 bases, the J end lost 3 bases, and 17 bases lay between the germline ends. The CDR3 spans 15 residues. CDR1 is MGHDK, CDR2 SYGVNS, per germline. In DNA form, the CDR3 reads TGTGCCAGCAGCCTCTCGTGGGGAAGGGAAGAGACCCAGTACTTC. It specifies CASSLSWGREETQYF.

CDR3: CASSLNEGQPQHF. DNA of the CDR3: TGTGCCAGCAGCTTAAATGAAGGTCAGCCCCAGCATTTT. The chain employs TRBV7-9 and TRBJ1-5; no firm D call. Trimming removed 2 bases from V and 6 bases from J, with 8 bases in between. CDR1 and CDR2 from the germline V gene are SEHNR and FQNEAQ (reference sequence). The CDR3 covers 13 residues.

This clone was seen only once. The CDR3 here is CASSPADRGYTGELFF. DNA for the CDR3: TGTGCCAGCTCACCGGCCGACAGGGGCTACACCGGGGAGCTGTTTTTT. This sequence joins TRBV18 and TRBJ2-2; TRBD1 aligns across 8 bases. Germline V lookup: CDR1 KGHSH, CDR2 LQKENI. The CDR3 runs to 16 residues. Trimming cost V 3 bases and J 3 bases; bases outside gene matches: 6.

V and J are TRBV5-6 and TRBJ1-2; 8 bases are a match to TRBD1. The V and J ends lost 7 bases and 4 bases, in that order; junction bases with no gene match: 15. CDR1 SGHDT and CDR2 YYEEEE come from the germline V gene. The length of the CDR3 is 16 residues. The CDR3, as DNA: TGTGCCAGCCGTACCCTCGGAGGGACAGGCGCCTATGGCTACACCTTC. Amino acids: CASRTLGGTGAYGYTF.

The chain joins TRBV28 to TRBJ2-5; tentative D call: TRBD2 (7 bases). The germline V gene encodes CDR1 MDHEN and CDR2 SYDVKM. The CDR3 length is 15 residues. The ends were cut back, 0 bases at V and 1 base at J, with 9 bases in the middle. The CDR3 DNA reads as TGTGCCAGCAGTTTATGGAGGGGGGGCCAAGAGACCCAGTACTTC. Its translation: CASSLWRGGQETQYF.

The rearrangement joins TRBV28 to TRBJ1-2; possible D gene TRBD1, 6 bases. The V gene lost 5 bases and the J gene lost 2 bases, with 9 bases spanning the gap. The germline V gene encodes CDR1 MDHEN and CDR2 SYDVKM. The CDR3 is 13 residues long. CDR3 sequence: CASSGGANYGYTF. CDR3 DNA sequence: TGTGCCAGCAGTGGGGGGGCCAACTATGGCTACACCTTC.

The chain employs TRBV10-2 and TRBJ1-2, with D perhaps TRBD1 (5 bases). Looked up from germline, CDR1 is WSHSY and CDR2 is SAAADI. The CDR3 covers 13 residues. V was clipped by 2 bases and J by 7 bases, with 11 bases between them. The CDR3 loop is CASSEQGMGGYTF. In DNA, the CDR3 is TGCGCCAGCAGTGAGCAGGGTATGGGTGGCTACACCTTC.

The chain employs TRBV4-1 and TRBJ1-2; 7 bases are a match to TRBD1. CDR1 and CDR2 (germline): MGHRA, YSYEKL. V shed 1 base and J 0 bases; nucleotides not matched to a gene: 8. This CDR3 region has 17 residues. CDR3: CASSQGRGTEANYGYTF. CDR3 DNA sequence: TGCGCCAGCAGCCAAGGAAGGGGGACAGAAGCTAACTATGGCTACACCTTC.

The V and J genes are TRBV2 and TRBJ1-5; no definite D call. CDR3 size: 14 residues. Germline CDR1 SNHLY, CDR2 FYNNEI. The ends were cut back, 6 bases at V and 4 bases at J, with 13 bases in the middle. CDR3 loop: CASRIAWGNQPQHF. CDR3 DNA: TGTGCCAGCAGGATTGCTTGGGGAAATCAGCCCCAGCATTTT.

The chain uses TRBV18 and TRBJ1-1; D gene uncertain. The CDR3 consists of 14 residues. Per the germline V gene, CDR1 is KGHSH and CDR2 is LQKENI. V lost 2 bases, J lost 4 bases, and 11 bases lay in between. The CDR3, as DNA: TGTGCCAGCTCACCAGCGGGAGTCGCCACTGAAGCTTTCTTT. Its protein is CASSPAGVATEAFF.

This clone was seen a few times. This chain connects TRBV6-6 to TRBJ1-2; D is possibly TRBD1 (5 bases). Trimming took off 5 bases at V and 3 bases at J, with 7 bases between the two ends. The germline CDR1 and CDR2 sequences are MNHNY and SVGAGI (reference sequence). This CDR3 contains 12 residues. The CDR3 is CASSGGDYGYTF. CDR3 DNA sequence: TGTGCCAGCAGTGGAGGGGACTATGGCTACACCTTC.

This clone has only a few counts. This rearrangement joins TRBV4-1 to TRBJ1-3; D is uncertain. The CDR3 totals 18 residues. The ends were cut back, 0 bases at V and 1 base at J, with 16 bases in the middle. Germline CDR1 and CDR2: MGHRA and YSYEKL. The CDR3 region is CASSQEKEGRRSGNTIYF. CDR3 DNA sequence: TGCGCCAGCAGCCAAGAGAAGGAGGGCCGCCGTTCTGGAAACACCATATATTTT.

This chain joins TRBV9 and TRBJ2-1; TRBD1 matches 7 bases. V shed 0 bases, J shed 6 bases, and the junction held 3 bases outside the gene matches. The CDR3 runs to 14 residues. CDR1 and CDR2 (germline): SGDLS, YYNGEE. CDR3 loop: CASSVVTGVNEQFF. The DNA for the CDR3 is TGTGCCAGCAGCGTAGTTACAGGGGTCAATGAGCAGTTCTTC.